The clone carrying this T cell receptor (beta chain) came up a few times. TCRdb keeps only in-frame clones here, not all; method: immunoSEQ multiplex PCR. The sample shows 40,000 to 50,000 clones, less than 90% of them seen only once. The sample originates from a study of control samples from healthy donors and cancer patients. Losses at the gene ends were 2 bases for V and 5 bases for J; bases not matched to a gene: 13. The CDR3 totals 17 residues. The germline gives CDR1 LGHNA, CDR2 YNFKEQ. The sample comprised blood. The sequence derives from a man in his 60s in good health. The V and J genes are TRBV4-2 and TRBJ2-3; 7 bases agree with TRBD2. CDR3 protein: CASSQMRSGRGRDTQYF. CDR3 DNA: TGTGCCAGCAGCCAAATGCGTAGCGGGCGGGGACGAGATACGCAGTATTTT.